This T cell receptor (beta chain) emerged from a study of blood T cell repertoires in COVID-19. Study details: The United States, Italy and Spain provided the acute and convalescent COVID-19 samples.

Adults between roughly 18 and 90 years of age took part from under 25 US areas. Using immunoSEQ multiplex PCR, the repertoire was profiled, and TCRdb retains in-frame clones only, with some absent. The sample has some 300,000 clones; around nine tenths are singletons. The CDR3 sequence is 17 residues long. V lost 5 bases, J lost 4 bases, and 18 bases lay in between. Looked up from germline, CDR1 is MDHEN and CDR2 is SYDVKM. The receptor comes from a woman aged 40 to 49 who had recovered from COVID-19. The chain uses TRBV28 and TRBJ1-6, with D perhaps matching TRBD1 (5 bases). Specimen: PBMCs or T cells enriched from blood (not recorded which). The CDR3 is CASSPPSLRVYNSPLHF. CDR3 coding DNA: TGTGCCAGCAGTCCACCATCTCTCAGGGTATATAATTCACCCCTCCACTTT. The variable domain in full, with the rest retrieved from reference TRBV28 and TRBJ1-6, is DVKVTQSSRYLVKRTGEKVFLECVQDMDHENMFWYRQDPGLGLRLIYFSYDVKMKEKGDIPEGYSVSREKKERFSLILESASTNQTSMYLCASSPPSLRVYNSPLHFGNGTRLTVT.